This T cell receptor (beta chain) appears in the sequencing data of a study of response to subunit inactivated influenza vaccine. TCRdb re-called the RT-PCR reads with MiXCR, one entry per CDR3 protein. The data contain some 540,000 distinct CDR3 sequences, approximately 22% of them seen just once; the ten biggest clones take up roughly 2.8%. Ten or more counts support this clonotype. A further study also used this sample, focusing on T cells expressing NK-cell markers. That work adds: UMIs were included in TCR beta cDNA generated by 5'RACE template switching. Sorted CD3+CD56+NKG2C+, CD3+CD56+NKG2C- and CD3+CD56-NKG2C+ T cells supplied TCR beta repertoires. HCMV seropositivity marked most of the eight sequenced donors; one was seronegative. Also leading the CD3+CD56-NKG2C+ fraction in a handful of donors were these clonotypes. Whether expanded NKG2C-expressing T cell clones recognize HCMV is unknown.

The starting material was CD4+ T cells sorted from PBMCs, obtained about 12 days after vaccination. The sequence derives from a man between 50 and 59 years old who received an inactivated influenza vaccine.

The CDR3 here is CAISDTPSGELFF. In nucleotides, the CDR3 is TGTGCCATCAGTGATACCCCGTCCGGGGAGCTGTTTTTT. The V and J genes are TRBV10-3 and TRBJ2-2; D is unresolved. This CDR3 contains 13 residues. Trimming cost V 3 bases and J 6 bases, with 8 bases left between them. Germline CDR1 is ENHRY and CDR2 is SYGVKD.